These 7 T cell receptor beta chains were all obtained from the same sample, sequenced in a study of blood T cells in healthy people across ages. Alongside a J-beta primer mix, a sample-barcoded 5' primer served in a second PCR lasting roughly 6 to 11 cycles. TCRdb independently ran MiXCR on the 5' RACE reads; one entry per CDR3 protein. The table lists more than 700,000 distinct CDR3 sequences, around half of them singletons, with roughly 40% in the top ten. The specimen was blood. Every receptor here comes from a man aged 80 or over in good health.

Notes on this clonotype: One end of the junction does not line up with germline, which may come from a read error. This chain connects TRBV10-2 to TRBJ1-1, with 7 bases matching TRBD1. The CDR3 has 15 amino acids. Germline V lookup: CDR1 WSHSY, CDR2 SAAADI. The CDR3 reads CASRVATGMKTEAFF. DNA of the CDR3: TGCGCCAGCAGGGTAGCGACAGGGATGAAGACTGAAGCTTTCTTT.

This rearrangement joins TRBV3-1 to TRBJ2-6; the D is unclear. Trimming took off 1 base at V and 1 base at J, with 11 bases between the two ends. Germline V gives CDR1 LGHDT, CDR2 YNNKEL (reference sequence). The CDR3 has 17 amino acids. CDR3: CASSQGFGDSGANVLTF. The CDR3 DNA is TGTGCCAGCAGCCAAGGTTTTGGGGATTCTGGGGCCAACGTCCTGACTTTC.

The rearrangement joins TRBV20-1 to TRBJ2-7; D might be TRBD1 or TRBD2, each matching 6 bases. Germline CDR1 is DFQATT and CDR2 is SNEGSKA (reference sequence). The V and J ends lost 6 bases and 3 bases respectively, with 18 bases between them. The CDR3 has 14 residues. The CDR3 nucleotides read TGCAGTGCCGAACCTACAGGGCGGGGCTACGAGCAGTACTTC. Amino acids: CSAEPTGRGYEQYF.

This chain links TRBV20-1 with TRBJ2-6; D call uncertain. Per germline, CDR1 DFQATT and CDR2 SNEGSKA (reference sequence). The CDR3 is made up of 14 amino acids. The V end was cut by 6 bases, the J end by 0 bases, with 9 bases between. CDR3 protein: CSATDRSGANVLTF. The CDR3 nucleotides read TGCAGTGCCACGGACCGCTCTGGGGCCAACGTCCTGACTTTC.

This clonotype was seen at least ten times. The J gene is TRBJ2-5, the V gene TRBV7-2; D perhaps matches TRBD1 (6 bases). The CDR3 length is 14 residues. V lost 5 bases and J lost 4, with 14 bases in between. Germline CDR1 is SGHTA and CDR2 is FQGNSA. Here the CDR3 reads CASSPQTGRETQYF. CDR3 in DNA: TGTGCCAGCAGCCCGCAAACAGGGAGAGAGACCCAGTACTTC.

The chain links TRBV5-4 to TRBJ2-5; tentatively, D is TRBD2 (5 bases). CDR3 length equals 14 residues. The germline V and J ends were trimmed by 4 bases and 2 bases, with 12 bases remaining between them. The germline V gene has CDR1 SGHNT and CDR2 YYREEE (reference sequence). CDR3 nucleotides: TGTGCCAGCAGCCCCGGAGGCTATCAAGAGACCCAGTACTTC. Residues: CASSPGGYQETQYF. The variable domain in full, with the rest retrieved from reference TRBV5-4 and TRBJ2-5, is ETGVTQSPTHLIKTRGQQVTLRCSSQSGHNTVSWYQQALGQGPQFIFQYYREEENGRGNFPPRFSGLQFPNYSSELNVNALELDDSALYLCASSPGGYQETQYFGPGTRLLVL.

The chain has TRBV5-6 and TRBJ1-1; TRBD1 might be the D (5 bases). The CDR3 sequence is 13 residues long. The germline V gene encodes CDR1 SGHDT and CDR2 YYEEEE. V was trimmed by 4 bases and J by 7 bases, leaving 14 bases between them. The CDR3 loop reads CASSQGRVIEAFF. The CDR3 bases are TGTGCCAGCAGCCAGGGACGGGTTATTGAAGCTTTCTTT.